This T cell receptor beta chain was documented in a study of regulatory T cells in long-lasting Graves disease listed by TCRdb under 2021. As for the study more broadly: Persistent Graves' disease was defined as antithyroid drug treatment for over 5 years with persistently positive TSH receptor autoantibodies. Patients with persistent Graves' disease were compared with patients with newly diagnosed Graves' disease using TCR sequencing and RNA sequencing of peripheral blood. On average, persistent Graves' disease patients in the clinical cohort had been on antithyroid drugs for approximately ten years. The study took place in China and was registered as a clinical trial. TCR sequencing covered 13 persistent and roughly 20 newly diagnosed Graves' disease patients, around 35 samples in total. Overall study outcomes, separate from this receptor: Preferential use of TRBV28, TRBJ1-2 and TRBJ2-5 was observed in persistent disease, whereas TRBV20-1 and TRBJ2-1 were favored in newly diagnosed disease. Sequencing and analysis were limited to the TCR beta chain. The authors acknowledged the small sample size as a limitation that may reduce accuracy. Patients with persistent disease shared more public clonotypes (about 2,500) than newly diagnosed patients did (more than 900). Because the primary lesion, thyroid tissue, could not be accessed, the study looked at peripheral blood alone. Lower TCR Shannon entropy and fewer highly expanded clones were observed in persistent Graves' disease patients than in newly diagnosed patients, which suggested clonal expansion.

From V the trimming removes 4 bases and from J it removes 4 bases, while the gene matches leave 4 bases of the junction unaccounted for. Spanning cysteine to phenylalanine, the CDR3 consists of 14 amino acids. Only the CDR3 portion is preserved as DNA: 42 bases, with reading frame beginning at the first base. Via the germline V gene, CDR1 is MNHEY and CDR2 SVGEGT. In its sample, this clonotype was seen a few times. It lacks a known antigen. It has no much larger one-base neighbor in the sample; base qualities were not kept. The label giving this sample's time point can be read as: persistent/refractory GD, antithyroid drugs over 5 years with positive TRAb. For both TCR sequencing and RNA sequencing, RNA was extracted from PBMCs in TRIzol. The diagnosis of Graves' disease was made according to American Thyroid Association guidelines. Patients for the study were recruited at an endocrinology department in Xi'an, China. From each patient, about 8.9 milliliters of peripheral blood was collected into an EDTA anticoagulant tube. Ficoll Paque Plus density gradient separation was used to isolate PBMCs, and no further T cell sorting was done. An Agilent 2100 Bioanalyzer and agarose gel were used to assess RNA quality, and a NanoDrop 2000 was used to measure RNA concentration.

The receptor library was made with multiplex PCR. The reads were generated on an Illumina HiSeq 4000. TCR beta libraries were built with iRepertoire HTBI primers and Arm-PCR amplification of CDR3 regions. Before sequencing, the PCR products underwent gel purification. As for the original processing: A total of fewer than 65 TRBV and about 13 TRBJ segments were identified across samples and were used for gene usage analysis of CDR3 amino acid clonotypes. Filtered high-quality paired reads were merged into contigs using COPE and FqMerger. Contigs were aligned with BLAST to IMGT TRBV, TRBD and TRBJ reference genes, and CDR3 was defined per IMGT. Clonotypes above 0.1% frequency were classified as highly expanded clones. Shannon entropy was used to measure repertoire diversity, and the Gini coefficient was used to measure V-J evenness. Clonotypes shared by more than one individual were considered public. TCRdb trimmed public reads at Q25 via fastp, called clones via MiXCR and kept in-frame beta chains. Every entry covers one CDR3 protein and lists the most common genes and DNA from its rows. The V and J calls reflect TCRdb's pipeline rather than the authors' work. Present in this sample are about 460,000 distinct CDR3 sequences, 22% of which were seen just once. Approximately 14% of the sample belongs to the ten largest clones.

The receptor comes from a female donor with Graves disease. The V and J segments used are TRBV6-2 or TRBV6-3 and TRBJ1-3; 7 nucleotides in the junction match TRBD1. Sequences were derived from peripheral blood mononuclear cells (PBMCs), sampled when the disease was refractory, from a patient treated with antithyroid drugs. The nucleotides are TGTGCCAGCAGTTTAAACAGGGGCGGAAACACCATATATTTT. This codes for CASSLNRGGNTIYF.